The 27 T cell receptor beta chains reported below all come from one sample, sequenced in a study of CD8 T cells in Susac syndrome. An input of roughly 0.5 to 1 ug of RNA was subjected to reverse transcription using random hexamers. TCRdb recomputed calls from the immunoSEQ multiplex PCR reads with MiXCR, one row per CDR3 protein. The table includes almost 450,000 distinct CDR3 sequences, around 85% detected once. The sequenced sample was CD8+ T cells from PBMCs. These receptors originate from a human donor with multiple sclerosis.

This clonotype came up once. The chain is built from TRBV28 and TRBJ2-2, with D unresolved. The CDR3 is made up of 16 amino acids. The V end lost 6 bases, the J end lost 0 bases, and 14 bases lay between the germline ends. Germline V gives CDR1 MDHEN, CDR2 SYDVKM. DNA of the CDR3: TGTGCCAGCAGCCCCCCTGTAGGCACGAACACCGGGGAGCTGTTTTTT. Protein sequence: CASSPPVGTNTGELFF.

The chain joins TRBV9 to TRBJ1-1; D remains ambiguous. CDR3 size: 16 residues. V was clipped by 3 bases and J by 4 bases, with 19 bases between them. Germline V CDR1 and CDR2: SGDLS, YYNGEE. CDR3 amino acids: CASSARGSGGITEAFF. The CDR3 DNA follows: TGTGCCAGCAGCGCCCGAGGATCTGGAGGAATCACTGAAGCTTTCTTT.

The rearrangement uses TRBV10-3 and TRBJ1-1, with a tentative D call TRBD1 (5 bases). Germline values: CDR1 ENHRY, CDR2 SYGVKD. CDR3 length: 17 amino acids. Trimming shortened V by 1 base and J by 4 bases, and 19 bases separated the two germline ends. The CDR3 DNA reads TGTGCCATCAGTGAGTTGGCACTAATACTGGGGGGCACTGAAGCTTTCTTT. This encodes CAISELALILGGTEAFF.

The CDR3 sequence is CASAPRGTTAWTQYF. CDR3 nucleotide sequence: TGTGCCAGCGCGCCCCGGGGGACTACCGCTTGGACCCAGTACTTC. The chain links TRBV12-3 or TRBV12-4 to TRBJ2-5, with 7 positions matching TRBD2. The ends lost 8 bases at V and 7 bases at J; junction bases unmatched: 16. This CDR3 comprises 15 residues.

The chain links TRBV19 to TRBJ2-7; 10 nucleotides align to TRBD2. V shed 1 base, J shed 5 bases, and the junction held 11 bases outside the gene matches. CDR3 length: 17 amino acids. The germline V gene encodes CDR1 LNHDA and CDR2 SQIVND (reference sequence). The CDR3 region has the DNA TGTGCCAGTAGTATAGGGCCTCGGGTAGCGGGAGGCCACGAGCAGTACTTC. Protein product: CASSIGPRVAGGHEQYF.

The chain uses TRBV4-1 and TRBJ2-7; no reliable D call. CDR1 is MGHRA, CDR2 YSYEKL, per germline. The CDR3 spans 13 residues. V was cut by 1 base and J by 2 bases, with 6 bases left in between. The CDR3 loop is CASSQGRTYEQYF. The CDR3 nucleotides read TGCGCCAGCAGCCAAGGACGTACCTACGAGCAGTACTTC.

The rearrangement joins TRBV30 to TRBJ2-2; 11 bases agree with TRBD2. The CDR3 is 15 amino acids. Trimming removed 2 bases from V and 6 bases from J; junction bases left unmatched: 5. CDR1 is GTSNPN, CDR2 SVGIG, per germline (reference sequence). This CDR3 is CAWSLAGGIAGELFF. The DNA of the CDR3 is TGTGCCTGGAGTCTAGCGGGGGGTATTGCCGGGGAGCTGTTTTTT.

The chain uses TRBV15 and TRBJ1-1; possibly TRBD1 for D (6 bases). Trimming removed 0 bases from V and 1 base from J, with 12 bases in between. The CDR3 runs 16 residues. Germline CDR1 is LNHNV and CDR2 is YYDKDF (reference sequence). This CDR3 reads CATSREGSGANTEAFF. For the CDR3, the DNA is TGTGCCACCAGCAGAGAGGGGTCGGGGGCGAACACTGAAGCTTTCTTT.

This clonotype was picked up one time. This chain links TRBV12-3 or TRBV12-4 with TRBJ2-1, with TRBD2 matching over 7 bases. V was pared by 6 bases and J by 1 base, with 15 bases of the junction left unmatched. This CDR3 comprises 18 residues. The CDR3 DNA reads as TGTGCCAGCAGCGGGACTATCGGGAATTGGGGGTCCTACAATGAGCAGTTCTTC. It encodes CASSGTIGNWGSYNEQFF.

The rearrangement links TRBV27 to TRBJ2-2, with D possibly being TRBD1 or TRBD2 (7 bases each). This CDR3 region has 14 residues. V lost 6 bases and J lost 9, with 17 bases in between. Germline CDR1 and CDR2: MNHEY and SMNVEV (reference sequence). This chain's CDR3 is CASSPGGQPWELFF. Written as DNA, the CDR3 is TGTGCCAGCAGCCCGGGGGGACAGCCTTGGGAGCTGTTTTTT.

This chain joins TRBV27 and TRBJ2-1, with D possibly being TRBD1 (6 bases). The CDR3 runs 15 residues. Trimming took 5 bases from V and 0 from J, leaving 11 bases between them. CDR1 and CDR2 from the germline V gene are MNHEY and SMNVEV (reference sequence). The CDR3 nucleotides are TGTGCCAGCAGTCCGCAGGGGTTCTCCTACAATGAGCAGTTCTTC. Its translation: CASSPQGFSYNEQFF.

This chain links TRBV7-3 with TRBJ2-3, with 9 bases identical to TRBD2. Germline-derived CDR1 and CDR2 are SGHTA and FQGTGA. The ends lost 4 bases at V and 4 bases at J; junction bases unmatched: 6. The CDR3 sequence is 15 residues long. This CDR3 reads CASSSGAGGSDTQYF. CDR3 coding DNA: TGTGCCAGCAGCTCCGGCGCGGGAGGGTCAGATACGCAGTATTTT. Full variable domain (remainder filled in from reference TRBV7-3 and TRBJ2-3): GAGVSQTPSNKVTEKGKYVELRCDPISGHTALYWYRQSLGQGPEFLIYFQGTGAADDSGLPNDRFFAVRPEGSVSTLKIQRTERGDSAVYLCASSSGAGGSDTQYFGPGTRLTVL.

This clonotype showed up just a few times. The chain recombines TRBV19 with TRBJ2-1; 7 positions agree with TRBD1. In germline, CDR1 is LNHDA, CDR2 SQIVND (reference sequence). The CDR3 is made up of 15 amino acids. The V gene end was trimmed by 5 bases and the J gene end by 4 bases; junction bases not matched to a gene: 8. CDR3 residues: CASSLQGGSYNEQFF. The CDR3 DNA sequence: TGTGCCAGTAGTCTACAAGGGGGCTCTTACAATGAGCAGTTCTTC.

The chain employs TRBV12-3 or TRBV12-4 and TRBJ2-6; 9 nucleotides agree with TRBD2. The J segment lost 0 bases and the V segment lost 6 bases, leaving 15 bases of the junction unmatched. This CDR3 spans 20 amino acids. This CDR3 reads CASSLLGIAGAPSGANVLTF. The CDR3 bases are TGTGCCAGCAGCCTCCTTGGGATAGCGGGGGCCCCCTCTGGGGCCAACGTCCTGACTTTC.

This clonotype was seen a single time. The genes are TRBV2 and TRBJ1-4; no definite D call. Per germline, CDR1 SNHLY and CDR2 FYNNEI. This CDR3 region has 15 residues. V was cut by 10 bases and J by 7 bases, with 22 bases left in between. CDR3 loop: CATTYPTGVSEKLFF. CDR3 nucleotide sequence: TGTGCCACCACGTACCCCACCGGCGTAAGTGAAAAACTGTTTTTT.

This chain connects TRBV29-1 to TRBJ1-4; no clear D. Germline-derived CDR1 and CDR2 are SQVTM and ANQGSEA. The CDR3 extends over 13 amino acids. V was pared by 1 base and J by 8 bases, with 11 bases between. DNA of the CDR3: TGCAGCGTTGAAGGGAGCCTAGGGGAAAAACTGTTTTTT. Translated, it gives CSVEGSLGEKLFF. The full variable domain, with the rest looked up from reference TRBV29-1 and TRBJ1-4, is SAVISQKPSRDICQRGTSLTIQCQVDSQVTMMFWYRQQPGQSLTLIATANQGSEATYESGFVIDKFPISRPNLTFSTLTVSNMSPEDSSIYLCSVEGSLGEKLFFGSGTQLSVL.

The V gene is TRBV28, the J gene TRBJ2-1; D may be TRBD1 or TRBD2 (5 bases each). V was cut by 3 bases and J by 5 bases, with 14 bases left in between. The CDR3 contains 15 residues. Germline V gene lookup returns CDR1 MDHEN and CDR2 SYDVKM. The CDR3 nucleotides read TGTGCCAGCAGTTTCCCAGGGTGGGGGAACAATGAGCAGTTCTTC. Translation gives CASSFPGWGNNEQFF.

CDR3 DNA: TGCGCCAGCAGCCAAGCCGAAAACACCATATATTTT. It translates to CASSQAENTIYF. The chain links TRBV4-1 to TRBJ1-3; D ambiguous. Deletions cut 1 base from V and 6 bases from J, with 4 bases between. The CDR3 consists of 12 residues. Germline-derived CDR1 and CDR2 are MGHRA and YSYEKL.

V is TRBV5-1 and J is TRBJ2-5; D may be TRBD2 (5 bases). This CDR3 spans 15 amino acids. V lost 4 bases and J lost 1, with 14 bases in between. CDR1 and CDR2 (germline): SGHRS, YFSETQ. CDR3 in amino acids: CASSPSFRGQETQYF. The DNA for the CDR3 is TGCGCCAGCAGCCCGTCTTTTCGGGGCCAAGAGACCCAGTACTTC.

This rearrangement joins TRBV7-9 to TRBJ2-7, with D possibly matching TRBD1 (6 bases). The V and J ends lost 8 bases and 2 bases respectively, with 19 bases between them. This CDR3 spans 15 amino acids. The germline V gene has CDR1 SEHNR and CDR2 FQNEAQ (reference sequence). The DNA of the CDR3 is TGTGCCAGCGCAACCCCCCGGACAGTAGCCTACGAGCAGTACTTC. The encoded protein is CASATPRTVAYEQYF.

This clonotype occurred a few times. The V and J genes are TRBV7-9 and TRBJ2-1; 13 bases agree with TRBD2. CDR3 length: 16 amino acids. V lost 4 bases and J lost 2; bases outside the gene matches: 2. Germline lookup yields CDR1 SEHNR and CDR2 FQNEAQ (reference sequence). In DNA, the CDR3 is TGTGCCAGCAGCTGGGGACTAGCGGGAACCTACAATGAGCAGTTCTTC. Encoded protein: CASSWGLAGTYNEQFF.

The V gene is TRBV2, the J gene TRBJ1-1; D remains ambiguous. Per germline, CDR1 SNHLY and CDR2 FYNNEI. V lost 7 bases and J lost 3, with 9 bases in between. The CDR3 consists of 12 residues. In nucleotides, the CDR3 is TGTGCCAGCACGGACGTCTACACTGAAGCTTTCTTT. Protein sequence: CASTDVYTEAFF.

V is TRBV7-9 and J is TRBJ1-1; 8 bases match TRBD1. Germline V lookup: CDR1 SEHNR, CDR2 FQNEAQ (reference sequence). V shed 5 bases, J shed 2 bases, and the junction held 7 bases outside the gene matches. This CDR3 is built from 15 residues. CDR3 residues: CASSNLDRANTEAFF. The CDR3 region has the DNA TGTGCCAGCAGCAACCTGGACAGGGCAAACACTGAAGCTTTCTTT.

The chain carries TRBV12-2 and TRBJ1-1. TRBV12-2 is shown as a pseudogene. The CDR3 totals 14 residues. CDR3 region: CASRPWVDGTEAFF. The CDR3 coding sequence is TGTGCAAGTCGCCCTTGGGTTGACGGCACTGAAGCCTTCTTT.

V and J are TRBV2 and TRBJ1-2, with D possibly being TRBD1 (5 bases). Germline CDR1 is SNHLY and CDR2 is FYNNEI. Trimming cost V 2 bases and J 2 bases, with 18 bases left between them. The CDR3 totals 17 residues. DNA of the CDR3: TGTGCCAGCAGTGAAAGGAACCCAGGGCTCACCAACTATGGCTACACCTTC. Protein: CASSERNPGLTNYGYTF.

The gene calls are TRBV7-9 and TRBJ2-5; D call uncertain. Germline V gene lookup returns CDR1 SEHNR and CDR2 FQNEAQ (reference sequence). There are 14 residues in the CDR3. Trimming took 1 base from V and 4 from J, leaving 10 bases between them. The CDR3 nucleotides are TGTGCCAGCAGCTTAGACGGACCCCCAGAGACCCAGTACTTC. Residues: CASSLDGPPETQYF.

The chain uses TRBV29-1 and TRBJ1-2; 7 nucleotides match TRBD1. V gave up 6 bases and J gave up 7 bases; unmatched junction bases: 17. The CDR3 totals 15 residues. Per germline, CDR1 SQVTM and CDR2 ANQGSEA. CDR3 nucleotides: TGCAGCGTCCACCCCCTCCAGGGGGAAATAGGTGGCTACACCTTC. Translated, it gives CSVHPLQGEIGGYTF.